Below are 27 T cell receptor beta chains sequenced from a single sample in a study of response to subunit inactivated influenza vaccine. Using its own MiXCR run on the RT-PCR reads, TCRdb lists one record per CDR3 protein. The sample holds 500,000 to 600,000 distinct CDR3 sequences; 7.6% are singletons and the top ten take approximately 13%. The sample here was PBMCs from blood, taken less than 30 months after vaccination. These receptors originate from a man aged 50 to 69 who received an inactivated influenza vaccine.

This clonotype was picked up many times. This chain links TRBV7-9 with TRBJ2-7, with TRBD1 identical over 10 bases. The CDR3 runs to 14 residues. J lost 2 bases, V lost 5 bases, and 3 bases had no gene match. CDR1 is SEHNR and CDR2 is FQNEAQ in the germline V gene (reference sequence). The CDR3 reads CASSRTGGTYEQYF. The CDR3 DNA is TGTGCCAGCAGCCGGACAGGGGGGACCTACGAGCAGTACTTC.

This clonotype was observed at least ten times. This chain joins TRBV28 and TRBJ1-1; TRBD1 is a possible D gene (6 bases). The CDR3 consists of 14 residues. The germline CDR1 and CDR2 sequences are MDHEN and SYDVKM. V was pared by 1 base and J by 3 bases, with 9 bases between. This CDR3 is CASSLFHRDTEAFF. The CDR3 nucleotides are TGTGCCAGCAGTTTATTCCACAGGGACACTGAAGCTTTCTTT.

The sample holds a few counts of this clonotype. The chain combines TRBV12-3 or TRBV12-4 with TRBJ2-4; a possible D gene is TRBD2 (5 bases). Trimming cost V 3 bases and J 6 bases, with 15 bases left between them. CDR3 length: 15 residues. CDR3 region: CASSFYGLGRNIQYF. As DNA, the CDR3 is TGTGCCAGCAGTTTTTATGGCTTGGGGAGAAACATTCAGTACTTC.

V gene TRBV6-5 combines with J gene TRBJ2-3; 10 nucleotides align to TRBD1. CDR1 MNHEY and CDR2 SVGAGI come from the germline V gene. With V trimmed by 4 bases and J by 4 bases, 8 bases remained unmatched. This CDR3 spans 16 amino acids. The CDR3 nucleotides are TGTGCCAGCAGTTCCGGGACAGGGGTTTGGGCAGATACGCAGTATTTT. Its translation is CASSSGTGVWADTQYF.

Written as DNA, the CDR3 is TGTGCCAGCAGTTTCTACGGGACCTACGAGCAGTACTTC. Residues: CASSFYGTYEQYF. The genes are TRBV12-3 or TRBV12-4 and TRBJ2-7; D may be TRBD2 (5 bases). V was pared by 3 bases and J by 2 bases, with 8 bases between. The CDR3 covers 13 residues.

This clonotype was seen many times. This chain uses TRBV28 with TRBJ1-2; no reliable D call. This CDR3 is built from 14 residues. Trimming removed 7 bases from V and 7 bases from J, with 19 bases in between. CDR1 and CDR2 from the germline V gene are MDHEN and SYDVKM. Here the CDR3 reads CASINGVRTFGYTF. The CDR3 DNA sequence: TGTGCCAGCATCAACGGAGTACGCACTTTTGGCTACACCTTC.

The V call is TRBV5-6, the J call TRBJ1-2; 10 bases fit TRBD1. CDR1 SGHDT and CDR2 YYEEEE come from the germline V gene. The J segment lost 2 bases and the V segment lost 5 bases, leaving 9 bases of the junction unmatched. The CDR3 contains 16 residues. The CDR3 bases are TGTGCCAGCAGGCCGGCCGGGACAGGGGACAACTATGGCTACACCTTC. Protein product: CASRPAGTGDNYGYTF.

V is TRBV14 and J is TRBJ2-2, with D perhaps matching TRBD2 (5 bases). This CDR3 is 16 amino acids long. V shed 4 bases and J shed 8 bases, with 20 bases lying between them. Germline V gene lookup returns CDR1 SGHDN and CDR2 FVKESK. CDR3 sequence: CASSRMLARGVGELFF. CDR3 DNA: TGTGCCAGCAGCCGGATGCTAGCTCGAGGCGTGGGGGAGCTGTTTTTT. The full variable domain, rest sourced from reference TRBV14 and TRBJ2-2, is EAGVTQFPSHSVIEKGQTVTLRCDPISGHDNLYWYRRVMGKEIKFLLHFVKESKQDESGMPNNRFLAERTGGTYSTLKVQPAELEDSGVYFCASSRMLARGVGELFFGEGSRLTVL.

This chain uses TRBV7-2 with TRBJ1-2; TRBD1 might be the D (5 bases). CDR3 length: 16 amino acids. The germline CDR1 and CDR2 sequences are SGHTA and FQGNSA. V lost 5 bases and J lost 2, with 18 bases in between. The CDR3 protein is CASSERSGTANYGYTF. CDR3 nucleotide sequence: TGTGCCAGCAGCGAGCGCTCCGGGACGGCCAACTATGGCTACACCTTC.

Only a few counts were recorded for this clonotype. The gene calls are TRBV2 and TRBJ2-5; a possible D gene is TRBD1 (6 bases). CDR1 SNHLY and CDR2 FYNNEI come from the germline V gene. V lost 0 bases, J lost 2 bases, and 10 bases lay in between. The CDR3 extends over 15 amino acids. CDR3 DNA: TGTGCCAGCAGTGAAGCGATAGGACAGCAAGAGACCCAGTACTTC. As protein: CASSEAIGQQETQYF.

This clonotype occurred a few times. CDR3 amino acids: CASSYPLGDRGHGELFF. DNA for the CDR3: TGTGCCAGCAGTTACCCGCTTGGGGACAGGGGCCACGGGGAGCTGTTTTTT. The V and J genes are TRBV6-2 or TRBV6-3 and TRBJ2-2; 10 bases line up with TRBD1. The CDR3 has 17 residues. Germline-derived CDR1 and CDR2 are MNHEY and SVGEGT. Losses at the gene ends were 2 bases for V and 7 bases for J; bases not matched to a gene: 10.

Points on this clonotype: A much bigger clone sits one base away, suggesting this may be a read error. The CDR3 sequence is CASSQVLISGASVLTF. CDR3 DNA sequence: TGCGCCAGCAGCCAAGTATTGATCTCTGGGGCCAGCGTCCTGACTTTC. The chain joins TRBV4-1 to TRBJ2-6, with D possibly matching TRBD1 (5 bases). Looked up from germline, CDR1 is MGHRA and CDR2 is YSYEKL. The CDR3 length is 16 residues.

CDR3 region: CSVTIISGSSETQYF. In DNA form, the CDR3 reads TGCAGCGTTACTATTATTAGCGGGAGCAGTGAGACCCAGTACTTC. V and J are TRBV29-1 and TRBJ2-5; 9 nucleotides line up with TRBD2. Germline V gene lookup returns CDR1 SQVTM and CDR2 ANQGSEA. The V gene end was trimmed by 5 bases and the J gene end by 5 bases; junction bases not matched to a gene: 12. The CDR3 contains 15 residues.

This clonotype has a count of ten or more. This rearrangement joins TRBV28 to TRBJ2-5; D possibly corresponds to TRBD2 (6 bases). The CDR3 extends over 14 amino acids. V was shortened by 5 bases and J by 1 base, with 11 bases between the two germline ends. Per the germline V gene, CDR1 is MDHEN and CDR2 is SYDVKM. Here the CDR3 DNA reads TGTGCCAGCAGTCGACTAGGGTTCCAAGAGACCCAGTACTTC. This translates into CASSRLGFQETQYF.

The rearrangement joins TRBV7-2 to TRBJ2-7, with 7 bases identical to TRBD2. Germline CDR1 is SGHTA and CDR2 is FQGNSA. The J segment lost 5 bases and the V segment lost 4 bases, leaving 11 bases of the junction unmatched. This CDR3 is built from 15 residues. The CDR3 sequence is CASSSRGTSVDEQYF. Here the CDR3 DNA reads TGTGCCAGCAGCTCTAGGGGAACTAGCGTCGACGAGCAGTACTTC.

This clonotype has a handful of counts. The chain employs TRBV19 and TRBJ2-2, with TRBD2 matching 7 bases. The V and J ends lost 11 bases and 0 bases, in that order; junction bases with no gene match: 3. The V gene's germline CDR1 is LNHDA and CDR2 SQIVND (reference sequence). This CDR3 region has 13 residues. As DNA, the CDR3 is TGTGCCGGGGCGGGGGCGAACACCGGGGAGCTGTTTTTT. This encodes CAGAGANTGELFF.

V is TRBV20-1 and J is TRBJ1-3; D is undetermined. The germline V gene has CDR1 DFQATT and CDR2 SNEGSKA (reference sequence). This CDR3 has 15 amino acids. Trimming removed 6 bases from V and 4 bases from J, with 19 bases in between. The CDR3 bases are TGCAGTGCCAAGCAGCAACGGAGAACAGGAAACACCATATATTTT. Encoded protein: CSAKQQRRTGNTIYF.

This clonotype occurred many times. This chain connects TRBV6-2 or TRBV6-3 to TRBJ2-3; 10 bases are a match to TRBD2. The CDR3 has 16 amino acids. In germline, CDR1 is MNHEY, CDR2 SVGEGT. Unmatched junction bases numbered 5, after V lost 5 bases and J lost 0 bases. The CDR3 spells CASSLGLAASTDTQYF. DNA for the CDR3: TGTGCCAGCAGTCTCGGACTAGCGGCTAGCACAGATACGCAGTATTTT.

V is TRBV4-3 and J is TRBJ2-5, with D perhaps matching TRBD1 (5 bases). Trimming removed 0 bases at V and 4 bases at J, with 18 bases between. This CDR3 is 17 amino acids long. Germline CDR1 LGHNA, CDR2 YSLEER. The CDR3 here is CASSQDIGALSGETQYF. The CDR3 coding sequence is TGCGCCAGCAGCCAAGATATAGGGGCCTTATCGGGAGAGACCCAGTACTTC.

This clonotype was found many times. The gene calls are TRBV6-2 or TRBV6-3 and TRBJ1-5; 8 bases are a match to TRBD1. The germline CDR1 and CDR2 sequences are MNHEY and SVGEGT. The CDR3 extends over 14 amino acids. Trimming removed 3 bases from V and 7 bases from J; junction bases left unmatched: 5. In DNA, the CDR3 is TGTGCCAGCAGTTATGCGGCAGGGGGCCAGCCCCAGCATTTT. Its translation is CASSYAAGGQPQHF.

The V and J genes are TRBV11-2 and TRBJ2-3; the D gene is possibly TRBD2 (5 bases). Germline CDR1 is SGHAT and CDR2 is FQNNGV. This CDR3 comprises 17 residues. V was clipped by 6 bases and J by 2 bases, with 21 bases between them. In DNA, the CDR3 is TGTGCCAGCAGACAAAAGGTTATTAGCGAACACACAGATACGCAGTATTTT. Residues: CASRQKVISEHTDTQYF.

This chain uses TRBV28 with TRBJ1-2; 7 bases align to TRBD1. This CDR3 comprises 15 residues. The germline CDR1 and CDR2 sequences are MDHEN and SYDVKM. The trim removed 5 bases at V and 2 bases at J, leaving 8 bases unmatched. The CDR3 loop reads CASSPQDRVNYGYTF. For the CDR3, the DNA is TGTGCCAGCAGTCCTCAAGACAGGGTGAACTATGGCTACACCTTC.

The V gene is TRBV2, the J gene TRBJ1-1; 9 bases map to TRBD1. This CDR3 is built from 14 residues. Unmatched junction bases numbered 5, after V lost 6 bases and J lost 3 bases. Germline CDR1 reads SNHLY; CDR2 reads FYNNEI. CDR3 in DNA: TGTGCCAGCAGGTTGACAGGGGGGGACACTGAAGCTTTCTTT. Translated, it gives CASRLTGGDTEAFF.

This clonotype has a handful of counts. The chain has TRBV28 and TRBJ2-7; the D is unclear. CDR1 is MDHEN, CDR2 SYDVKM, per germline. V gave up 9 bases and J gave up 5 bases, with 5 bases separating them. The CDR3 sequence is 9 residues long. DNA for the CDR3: TGTGCCAGTGAGAACGAGCAGTACTTC. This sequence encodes CASENEQYF.

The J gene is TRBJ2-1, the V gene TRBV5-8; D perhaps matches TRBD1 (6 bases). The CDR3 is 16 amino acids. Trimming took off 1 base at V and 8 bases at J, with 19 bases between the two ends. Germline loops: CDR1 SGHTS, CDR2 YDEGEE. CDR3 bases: TGTGCCAGCAGCTTGCCCAGAAGGGGGTATGTAGATGAGCAGTTCTTC. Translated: CASSLPRRGYVDEQFF.

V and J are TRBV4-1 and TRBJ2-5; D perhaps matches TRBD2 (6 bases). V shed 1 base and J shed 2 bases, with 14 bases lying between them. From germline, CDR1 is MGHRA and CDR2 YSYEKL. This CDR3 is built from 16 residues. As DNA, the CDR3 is TGCGCCAGCAGCCAAGGCCCTCGGCGGGGACAAGAGACCCAGTACTTC. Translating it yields CASSQGPRRGQETQYF.

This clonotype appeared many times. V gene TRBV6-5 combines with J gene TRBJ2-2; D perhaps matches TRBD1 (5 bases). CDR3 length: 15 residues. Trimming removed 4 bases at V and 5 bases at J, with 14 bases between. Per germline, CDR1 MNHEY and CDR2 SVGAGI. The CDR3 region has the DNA TGTGCCAGCAGTTTCAGGCAGGGAAGGACCGGGGAGCTGTTTTTT. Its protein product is CASSFRQGRTGELFF.